These 15 T cell receptor beta chains came from one sample sequenced in a study of T cell repertoires in cytomegalovirus infection (dated by TCRdb to about 2019). These TCRs' antigens remain unknown. What this sample's treatment or condition label stands for: in vitro stimulation with specific CMV peptide epitopes to enrich CMV-specific T cells. The sequencer was an Illumina HiSeq 1500. The raw public data were reprocessed by TCRdb itself: fastp quality trimming at Q25, MiXCR clonotype calling, in-frame beta chains only. Entries that share a CDR3 protein sequence are merged under the most common genes and DNA. In all, the sample holds fewer than 1,000,000 distinct CDR3 sequences, and around 32% of those were seen once. Clones ranked in the top ten supply 13% of the sample. The sequences come from cultured CD8+ T cells from PBMCs, collected from culture after CMV antigen stimulation. The receptor source for this set is a human donor in good health (CMV status not recorded). Some clones in this sample may be carry-over from other donors' samples.

This clonotype was recorded many times. V usage is TRBV7-6 and J usage is TRBJ2-2, with D perhaps matching TRBD1 or TRBD2 (6 bases each). The germline V gene has CDR1 SGHVS and CDR2 FNYEAQ. The germline V and J ends were trimmed by 4 bases and 2 bases, with 17 bases remaining between them. The CDR3 runs 17 residues. The CDR3 sequence: CASSYDLGGQNTGELFF. CDR3 nucleotide sequence: TGTGCCAGCAGCTACGACCTCGGGGGCCAAAACACCGGGGAGCTGTTTTTT.

This clonotype was seen more than once but under ten times. V is TRBV25-1 and J is TRBJ2-5, with TRBD2 identical over 11 bases. Germline V lookup: CDR1 MGHDK, CDR2 SYGVNS. The ends lost 4 bases at V and 7 bases at J; junction bases unmatched: 8. CDR3 length: 15 residues. This chain's CDR3 is CASSALAGGEGTQYF. DNA for the CDR3: TGTGCCAGCAGTGCCCTAGCGGGGGGAGAGGGGACCCAGTACTTC.

This chain uses TRBV2 with TRBJ1-4; 7 bases are shared with TRBD1. Germline V gives CDR1 SNHLY, CDR2 FYNNEI. The ends lost 10 bases at V and 2 bases at J; junction bases unmatched: 7. The CDR3 extends over 14 amino acids. This CDR3 is CAKTTGKTNEKLFF. The CDR3 DNA reads as TGTGCCAAGACGACAGGGAAGACTAATGAAAAACTGTTTTTT. The variable domain in full, with the rest retrieved from reference TRBV2 and TRBJ1-4, is EPEVTQTPSHQVTQMGQEVILRCVPISNHLYFYWYRQILGQKVEFLVSFYNNEISEKSEIFDDQFSVERPDGSNFTLKIRSTKLEDSAMYFCAKTTGKTNEKLFFGSGTQLSVL.

This clonotype was observed a handful of times. The chain links TRBV15 to TRBJ1-5; D is perhaps TRBD1 (6 bases). The CDR3 is 18 residues long. CDR1 is LNHNV and CDR2 is YYDKDF in the germline V gene (reference sequence). V lost 0 bases and J lost 0, with 15 bases in between. DNA for the CDR3: TGTGCCACCAGCAGAGATCGCAGGGGATACTATAGCAATCAGCCCCAGCATTTT. As protein: CATSRDRRGYYSNQPQHF.

The chain couples TRBV19 to TRBJ2-3; D is unclear. The CDR3 is made up of 13 amino acids. Germline V gene sequence: CDR1 LNHDA, CDR2 SQIVND (reference sequence). Trimming took 1 base from V and 5 from J, leaving 7 bases between them. The CDR3 loop is CASSIGRGDTQYF. The CDR3 bases are TGTGCCAGTAGTATAGGAAGAGGAGATACGCAGTATTTT.

The chain joins TRBV6-8 to TRBJ1-1, with D unclear. V lost 2 bases to trimming and J lost 1 base, with 11 bases between them. The CDR3 is made up of 15 amino acids. Germline assignment: CDR1 MNHGY and CDR2 SAAAGT. CDR3 in DNA: TGTGCCAGCAGTTACCAGTCAGATCCGAACACTGAAGCTTTCTTT. It is translated as CASSYQSDPNTEAFF.

The table lists this clonotype with a few counts. The chain combines TRBV6-2 or TRBV6-3 with TRBJ2-7, with D possibly matching TRBD2 (5 bases). V shed 8 bases and J shed 6 bases, with 14 bases lying between them. CDR1 is MNHEY, CDR2 SVGEGT, per germline. The length of the CDR3 is 12 residues. CDR3 DNA: TGTGCCAGCGGGCATGGAGGACCCGAGCAGTACGTC. Protein: CASGHGGPEQYV.

This sequence joins TRBV11-1 and TRBJ2-7, with D possibly TRBD1 on 5 matching bases. CDR3 size: 15 residues. V lost 1 base to trimming and J lost 3 bases, with 13 bases between them. The germline CDR1 and CDR2 sequences are SGHAT and FQDESV (reference sequence). This CDR3 is CASSLDRSLFYEQYF. The CDR3, as DNA: TGTGCCAGCAGCTTAGACAGGTCACTCTTCTACGAGCAGTACTTC.

The chain joins TRBV9 to TRBJ2-1; 8 bases fit TRBD1. The CDR3 has 16 amino acids. Germline CDR1 is SGDLS and CDR2 is YYNGEE. V gave up 3 bases and J gave up 6 bases; unmatched junction bases: 11. The DNA for the CDR3 is TGTGCCAGCAGCGAACTAGGGACAGGCCCCTCCAATGAGCAGTTCTTC. Its protein is CASSELGTGPSNEQFF.

Remarks on this clonotype: At one end the junction does not follow the germline gene, possibly because of a read error. The chain recombines TRBV5-3 with TRBJ2-7; 10 bases are shared with TRBD1. TRBV5-3 is given ORF status, its function remaining uncertain. This CDR3 contains 13 residues. The CDR3 coding sequence is TGTGCCAGCAGCTTCGGACAGGGGGTCGAGCAGTACTTC. This gives the protein CASSFGQGVEQYF.

The table lists this clonotype with a few counts. The CDR3 spells CASSPRLGTSGGEDTQYF. The CDR3 nucleotides are TGTGCCAGCAGCCCTAGGTTGGGGACTAGCGGGGGAGAAGATACGCAGTATTTT. The chain recombines TRBV11-3 with TRBJ2-3; 14 bases fit TRBD2. Trimming at V came to 5 bases and at J to 5 bases, leaving 12 bases not matched to a gene. CDR1 and CDR2 (germline): SGHNT, YENEEA. The CDR3 has 18 amino acids.

This clonotype was detected only a few times. The DNA of the CDR3 is TGTGCCAGCACCCTGACAGGTCCGCTTTCACCCCTCCACTTT. This gives the protein CASTLTGPLSPLHF. V is TRBV12-3 or TRBV12-4 and J is TRBJ1-6; perhaps TRBD1 as D (6 bases). V was trimmed by 7 bases and J by 9 bases, leaving 16 bases between them. This CDR3 comprises 14 residues.

This clonotype turned up a few times. CDR3 residues: CASSEALFGSEILIVKNIQYF. The DNA of the CDR3 is TGTGCCAGCAGTGAAGCGCTTTTTGGCTCCGAGATATTAATAGTCAAAAACATTCAGTACTTC. The V call is TRBV2, the J call TRBJ2-4, with no clear D. From germline, CDR1 is SNHLY and CDR2 FYNNEI. This CDR3 region has 21 residues. V was pared by 0 bases and J by 3 bases, with 27 bases between.

The chain has TRBV10-3 and TRBJ2-3; D gene uncertain. This CDR3 is built from 15 residues. Between the trimmed V and J ends, which lost 6 bases and 0 bases, there was a span of 13 bases. Germline CDR1 reads ENHRY; CDR2 reads SYGVKD. The CDR3 reads CAIRTRHASTDTQYF. The CDR3 nucleotides read TGTGCCATCAGGACTCGACACGCTAGCACAGATACGCAGTATTTT.

This clonotype came up once. The germline gene is not matched at one end of the junction; a read error may be the cause. The gene calls are TRBV6-2 or TRBV6-3 and TRBJ1-1; D possibly corresponds to TRBD1 (6 bases). Per germline, CDR1 MNHEY and CDR2 SVGEGT. This CDR3 comprises 13 residues. The CDR3 bases are TGTGCCAGCGGTTACTCAGGGGTCTTAGAAGCTTTCTTT. It encodes CASGYSGVLEAFF.